The 25 T cell receptor beta chains below all came from one sample that was sequenced in a study of shared clonotypes between healthy human individuals. Assay: immunoSEQ multiplex PCR; the TCRdb copy retains only in-frame clones and omits some. This table holds around 750,000 clones, 74% found once. Input material: memory CD4+ T cells sorted from blood. As for subset: CD45RA-negative fraction. These TCRs come from a woman aged 25 to 39 in good health.

This chain connects TRBV27 to TRBJ2-4; 7 nucleotides align to TRBD1. Germline V gene data show CDR1 as MNHEY and CDR2 as SMNVEV (reference sequence). This CDR3 is 16 amino acids long. V was clipped by 5 bases and J by 0 bases; unmatched bases: 7. This CDR3 is CASSRRDSIAKNIQYF. The DNA of the CDR3 is TGTGCCAGCAGTCGCCGGGACAGTATAGCCAAAAACATTCAGTACTTC.

The chain is built from TRBV4-2 and TRBJ2-7, with TRBD1 matching over 11 bases. V shed 5 bases, J shed 0 bases, and the junction held 6 bases outside the gene matches. The CDR3 runs to 16 residues. Germline values: CDR1 LGHNA, CDR2 YNFKEQ. CDR3 sequence reads: CASSLLGTGGSYEQYF. The CDR3 coding sequence is TGTGCCAGCAGCTTATTAGGGACAGGGGGCTCCTACGAGCAGTACTTC.

The V and J genes are TRBV6-1 and TRBJ2-7, with D perhaps TRBD2 (7 bases). The germline V gene encodes CDR1 MNHNS and CDR2 SASEGT. Trimming took off 5 bases at V and 6 bases at J, with 20 bases between the two ends. The CDR3 has 15 residues. CDR3 protein: CASSLGGNRESEQYF. CDR3 nucleotides: TGTGCCAGCAGTCTCGGGGGGAACAGGGAATCCGAGCAGTACTTC.

The V call is TRBV4-1, the J call TRBJ2-7; TRBD2 is a possible D gene (5 bases). Germline V gene sequence: CDR1 MGHRA, CDR2 YSYEKL. Deletions cut 4 bases from V and 4 bases from J, with 14 bases between. This CDR3 is 14 amino acids long. The CDR3 DNA reads TGCGCCAGCAGCCTCTTAGTAGGCGGGTACGAGCAGTACTTC. The encoded protein is CASSLLVGGYEQYF.

This chain connects TRBV6-1 to TRBJ1-1; TRBD1 might be the D (6 bases). Deletions cut 11 bases from V and 0 bases from J, with 13 bases between. The length of the CDR3 is 13 residues. CDR1 and CDR2 from the germline V gene are MNHNS and SASEGT. CDR3 sequence reads: CAVLGQMNTEAFF. The CDR3 coding sequence is TGTGCCGTTTTAGGACAGATGAACACTGAAGCTTTCTTT.

The rearrangement uses TRBV7-8 and TRBJ2-3; D not resolved. The CDR3 covers 14 residues. V was pared by 4 bases and J by 2 bases, with 10 bases between. CDR1 is SGHVS, CDR2 FQNEAQ, per germline. CDR3 coding DNA: TGTGCCAGCAGCTACCGATCGAACACAGATACGCAGTATTTT. Its protein is CASSYRSNTDTQYF. The full variable domain, its missing parts supplied by reference TRBV7-8 and TRBJ2-3, is GAGVSQSPRYKVAKRGQDVALRCDPISGHVSLFWYQQALGQGPEFLTYFQNEAQLDKSGLPSDRFFAERPEGSVSTLKIQRTQQEDSAVYLCASSYRSNTDTQYFGPGTRLTVL.

The chain combines TRBV5-1 with TRBJ2-7, with TRBD1 identical over 7 bases. CDR3 length: 17 amino acids. Germline V gene lookup returns CDR1 SGHRS and CDR2 YFSETQ. The trim removed 4 bases at V and 4 bases at J, leaving 17 bases unmatched. The CDR3 bases are TGCGCCAGCAGCCAATACCCCATCGGACAGGTCTTATACGAGCAGTACTTC. It yields the protein CASSQYPIGQVLYEQYF.

The CDR3 reads CASSVGVEDVLTF. The CDR3 DNA reads as TGTGCCAGCAGCGTAGGGGTCGAGGACGTCCTGACTTTC. V and J are TRBV9 and TRBJ2-6, with unresolved D. Between the trimmed V and J ends, which lost 0 bases and 11 bases, there was a span of 9 bases. Germline loops: CDR1 SGDLS, CDR2 YYNGEE. The CDR3 contains 13 residues.

This clone was counted a few times. V gene TRBV30 combines with J gene TRBJ2-7; 8 bases are shared with TRBD2. Germline V gene lookup returns CDR1 GTSNPN and CDR2 SVGIG (reference sequence). V was pared by 3 bases and J by 3 bases, with 7 bases of the junction left unmatched. This CDR3 is 14 amino acids long. For the CDR3, the DNA is TGTGCCTGGAGGACCGGGAGGGACTTCTACGAGCAGTACTTC. Residues: CAWRTGRDFYEQYF.

The table lists this clone with a few counts. V is TRBV7-6 and J is TRBJ2-5; TRBD2 aligns across 10 bases. The CDR3 runs to 18 residues. Germline values: CDR1 SGHVS, CDR2 FNYEAQ. The V gene end was trimmed by 2 bases and the J gene end by 5 bases; junction bases not matched to a gene: 14. CDR3 in amino acids: CASSLRAGASGSSETQYF. CDR3 bases: TGTGCCAGCAGCTTAAGGGCCGGGGCTAGCGGGAGCAGTGAGACCCAGTACTTC.

This chain joins TRBV5-1 and TRBJ2-7; 7 positions agree with TRBD1. This CDR3 region has 16 residues. V lost 4 bases to trimming and J lost 6 bases; unmatched junction nucleotides: 16. The germline CDR1 and CDR2 sequences are SGHRS and YFSETQ. The CDR3 nucleotides are TGCGCCAGCAGCGAACAACCAGGGACAGTTAACAGCGAGCAGTACTTC. It translates to CASSEQPGTVNSEQYF. The whole variable domain, filled in from reference TRBV5-1 and TRBJ2-7, reads KAGVTQTPRYLIKTRGQQVTLSCSPISGHRSVSWYQQTPGQGLQFLFEYFSETQRNKGNFPGRFSGRQFSNSRSEMNVSTLELGDSALYLCASSEQPGTVNSEQYFGPGTRLTVT.

This clone has at least ten counts. The rearrangement uses TRBV5-8 and TRBJ2-6, with D maybe TRBD1 (6 bases). The V gene's germline CDR1 is SGHTS and CDR2 YDEGEE. V was shortened by 2 bases and J by 0 bases, with 9 bases between the two germline ends. This CDR3 spans 16 amino acids. The CDR3 DNA is TGTGCCAGCAGCTTAGGGACATACTCTGGGGCCAACGTCCTGACTTTC. This encodes CASSLGTYSGANVLTF.

The count of this clone is one. The chain joins TRBV6-4 to TRBJ1-1, with D perhaps TRBD1 (5 bases). The CDR3 spans 15 residues. CDR1 is MRHNA, CDR2 SNTAGT, per germline. V gave up 5 bases and J gave up 0 bases, with 13 bases separating them. This CDR3 reads CASSPRDGMNTEAFF. Here the CDR3 DNA reads TGTGCCAGCAGTCCAAGGGACGGAATGAACACTGAAGCTTTCTTT.

This clone has only one observation. V usage is TRBV13 and J usage is TRBJ2-2, with D tentatively TRBD2 (5 bases). CDR3 length: 13 residues. V gave up 10 bases and J gave up 6 bases, with 15 bases separating them. In germline, CDR1 is PRHDT, CDR2 FYEKMQ (reference sequence). The CDR3 loop reads CATSGSLAGELFF. The CDR3 coding sequence is TGTGCCACCTCGGGGAGTCTGGCCGGGGAGCTGTTTTTT.

This sequence joins TRBV27 and TRBJ2-7; D not certain. V was shortened by 0 bases and J by 1 base, with 10 bases between the two germline ends. Germline values: CDR1 MNHEY, CDR2 SMNVEV (reference sequence). The CDR3 is made up of 15 amino acids. The CDR3 DNA reads TGTGCCAGCAGTTTATCGGCTAGGGTTTCCTACGAGCAGTACTTC. This translates into CASSLSARVSYEQYF.

CDR3 sequence reads: CASSWQAISHEQFF. The CDR3 DNA reads as TGTGCCAGCTCATGGCAGGCAATTTCGCATGAGCAGTTCTTC. This chain connects TRBV18 to TRBJ2-1; no firm D call. Trimming took 5 bases from V and 8 from J, leaving 16 bases between them. Germline CDR1 reads KGHSH; CDR2 reads LQKENI. CDR3 size: 14 residues.

This chain joins TRBV6-1 and TRBJ1-2; D not certain. In germline, CDR1 is MNHNS, CDR2 SASEGT. The V end was cut by 5 bases, the J end by 6 bases, with 13 bases between. The CDR3 is 13 amino acids. For the CDR3, the DNA is TGTGCCAGCAGTTATACATATGAACATGGCTACACCTTC. Amino acids: CASSYTYEHGYTF.

The rearrangement links TRBV28 to TRBJ2-3, with TRBD2 identical over 8 bases. J gave up 1 base and V 4 bases, and 7 bases lay outside the gene matches. From germline, CDR1 is MDHEN and CDR2 SYDVKM. The CDR3 is 16 amino acids. The CDR3 sequence is CASSSRPAGGTDTQYF. In nucleotides, the CDR3 is TGTGCCAGCAGTTCCCGGCCAGCGGGAGGCACAGATACGCAGTATTTT.

The rearrangement uses TRBV4-2 and TRBJ2-7, with D maybe TRBD2 (6 bases). CDR1 and CDR2 (germline): LGHNA, YNFKEQ. The CDR3 has 13 amino acids. The V end was cut by 1 base, the J end by 5 bases, with 9 bases between. CDR3 amino acids: CASSQGRLDEQYF. As DNA, the CDR3 is TGTGCCAGCAGCCAAGGAAGACTAGACGAGCAGTACTTC.

The chain joins TRBV7-3 to TRBJ2-7, with a tentative D call TRBD2 (6 bases). Germline V gene sequence: CDR1 SGHTA, CDR2 FQGTGA. The CDR3 contains 13 residues. The V end lost 1 base, the J end lost 3 bases, and 7 bases lay between the germline ends. This chain's CDR3 is CASSLKEGYEQYF. The CDR3 nucleotides read TGTGCCAGCAGCTTAAAGGAGGGCTACGAGCAGTACTTC.

The chain has TRBV6-6 and TRBJ2-7, with TRBD1 as a possible D gene (5 bases). With 6 bases removed from V and 2 bases from J, the gap between germline ends came to 11 bases. This CDR3 is 13 amino acids long. CDR1 and CDR2 (germline): MNHNY, SVGAGI (reference sequence). CDR3 region: CASRSTDTYEQYF. The DNA for the CDR3 is TGTGCCAGCAGGTCGACGGACACCTACGAGCAGTACTTC.

This clone was detected once. The J gene is TRBJ1-5, the V gene TRBV2; D is undetermined. Per the germline V gene, CDR1 is SNHLY and CDR2 is FYNNEI. V was shortened by 2 bases and J by 0 bases, with 8 bases between the two germline ends. The CDR3 has 15 amino acids. CDR3: CASSEIRPSNQPQHF. Written as DNA, the CDR3 is TGTGCCAGCAGTGAAATCAGGCCTAGCAATCAGCCCCAGCATTTT.

This clone was counted a single time. Different DNA sequences within this sample yield the same CDR3. The genes are TRBV5-4 and TRBJ2-1; D unclear. Germline CDR1 SGHNT, CDR2 YYREEE (reference sequence). The CDR3 runs to 14 residues. Trimming removed 0 bases at V and 0 bases at J, with 4 bases between. CDR3 region: CASSLVSSYNEQFF. The CDR3 nucleotides are TGTGCCAGCAGCTTGGTTTCCTCCTACAATGAGCAGTTCTTC.

As to this clone: Germline is not matched at one junction end, which may reflect a read error. The chain uses TRBV2 and TRBJ1-1, with 8 bases fitting TRBD1. CDR1 and CDR2 (germline): SNHLY, FYNNEI. The length of the CDR3 is 15 residues. The CDR3 sequence is CASRGQLNVNTEAFF. Written as DNA, the CDR3 is TGTGCTAGCAGGGGGCAGCTTAATGTGAACACTGAAGCTTTCTTT.

The V and J genes are TRBV5-5 and TRBJ1-2, with D unresolved. Germline V gene data show CDR1 as SGHKS and CDR2 as YYEKEE (reference sequence). The length of the CDR3 is 14 residues. V dropped 6 bases and J dropped 3 bases, with 15 bases sitting between them. CDR3 nucleotides: TGTGCCAGCAAAATGGATCCCGGAGACTATGGCTACACCTTC. The encoded protein is CASKMDPGDYGYTF.